This T cell receptor (beta chain) was sequenced during a study of T cell changes during pregnancy in multiple sclerosis (dated by TCRdb to about 2019). About the full investigation: In women with multiple sclerosis, the researchers looked at how the T cell repertoire shifted as pregnancy progressed.

Receptors were amplified or captured by the immunoSEQ multiplex PCR assay. TCRdb's version of the immuneACCESS table is confined to in-frame rearrangements and falls short of the full clone set. An unresolved V gene accounts for under half of the shortfall where checked; the remainder is of unknown origin. The sample contains approximately 59,000 clones, 93% of them found a single time. Approximately 0.34% of the sample rests with the top ten. Of note for this clone: It lacks a known antigen. No base quality information exists; no much larger clone differs at one position.

The germline V gene encodes CDR1 MDHEN and CDR2 SYDVKM. Trimming removed 3 bases from V and 13 bases from J; the gene matches leave 11 bases unexplained. The cysteine opens and the phenylalanine closes a CDR3 of 15 amino acids. CDR3 DNA only is kept here, 45 bases in frame from base 1. The sequence was obtained from a female donor with multiple sclerosis, enrolled in a pregnancy study. Material: CD4+ T cells from peripheral blood mononuclear cells, obtained before pregnancy. The rearranged chain carries TRBV28 and TRBJ2-2, with 10 central nucleotides matching TRBD2. The CDR3 protein sequence reads: CASSFNLPSGSVLFF. The DNA is as follows: TGTGCCAGCAGTTTTAACCTGCCTAGCGGGAGTGTGCTGTTTTTT.